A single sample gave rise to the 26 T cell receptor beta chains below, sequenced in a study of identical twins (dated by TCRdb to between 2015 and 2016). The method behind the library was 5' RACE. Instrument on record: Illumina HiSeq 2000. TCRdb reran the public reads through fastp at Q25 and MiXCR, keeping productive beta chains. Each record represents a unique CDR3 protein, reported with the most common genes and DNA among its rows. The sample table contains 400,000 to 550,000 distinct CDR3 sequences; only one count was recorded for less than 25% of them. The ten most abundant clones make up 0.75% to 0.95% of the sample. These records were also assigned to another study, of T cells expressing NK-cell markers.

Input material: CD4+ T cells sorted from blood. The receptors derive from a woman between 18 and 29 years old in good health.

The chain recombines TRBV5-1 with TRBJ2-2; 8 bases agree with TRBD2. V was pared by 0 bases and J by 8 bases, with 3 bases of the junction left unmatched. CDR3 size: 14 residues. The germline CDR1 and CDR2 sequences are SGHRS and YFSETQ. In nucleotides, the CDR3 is TGCGCCAGCAGCTTGGTTACTAGCGGAGGGGAGCTGTTTTTT. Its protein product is CASSLVTSGGELFF.

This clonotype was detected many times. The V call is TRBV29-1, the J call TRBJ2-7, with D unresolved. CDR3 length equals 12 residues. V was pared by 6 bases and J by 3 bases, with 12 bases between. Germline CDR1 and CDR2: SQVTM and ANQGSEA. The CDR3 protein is CSVTDGFYEQYF. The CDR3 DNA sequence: TGCAGCGTGACGGACGGTTTCTACGAGCAGTACTTC.

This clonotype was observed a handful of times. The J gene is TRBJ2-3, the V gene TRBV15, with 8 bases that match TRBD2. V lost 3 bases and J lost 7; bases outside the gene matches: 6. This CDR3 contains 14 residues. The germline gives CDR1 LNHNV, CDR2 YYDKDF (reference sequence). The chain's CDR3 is CATSRGPGGNTQYF. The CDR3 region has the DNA TGTGCCACCAGCAGGGGTCCGGGAGGGAATACGCAGTATTTT.

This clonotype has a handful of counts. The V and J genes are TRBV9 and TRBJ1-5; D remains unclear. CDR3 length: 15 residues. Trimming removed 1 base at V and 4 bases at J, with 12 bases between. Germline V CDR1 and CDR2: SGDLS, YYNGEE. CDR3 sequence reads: CASSVSPDPNQPQHF. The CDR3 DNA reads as TGTGCCAGCAGCGTATCACCCGATCCGAATCAGCCCCAGCATTTT.

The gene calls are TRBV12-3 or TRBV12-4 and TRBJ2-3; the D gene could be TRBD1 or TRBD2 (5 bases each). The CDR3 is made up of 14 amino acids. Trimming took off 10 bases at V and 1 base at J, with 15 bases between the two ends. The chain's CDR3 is CATFPGARTDTQYF. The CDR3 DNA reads TGTGCCACATTCCCCGGGGCCCGCACAGATACGCAGTATTTT.

The CDR3 sequence: CASSFGRDIQPQHF. The CDR3 DNA reads as TGTGCCAGCAGCTTTGGGAGGGATATTCAGCCCCAGCATTTT. This sequence joins TRBV5-5 and TRBJ1-5; D is undetermined. Trimming removed 2 bases at V and 6 bases at J, with 12 bases between. CDR1 is SGHKS, CDR2 YYEKEE, per germline (reference sequence). The CDR3 covers 14 residues.

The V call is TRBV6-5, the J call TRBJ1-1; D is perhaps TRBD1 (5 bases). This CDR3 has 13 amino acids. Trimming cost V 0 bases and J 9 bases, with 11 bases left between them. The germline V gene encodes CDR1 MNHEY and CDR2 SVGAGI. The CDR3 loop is CASSYSAGRKAFF. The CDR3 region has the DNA TGTGCCAGCAGTTACTCGGCGGGACGGAAAGCTTTCTTT.

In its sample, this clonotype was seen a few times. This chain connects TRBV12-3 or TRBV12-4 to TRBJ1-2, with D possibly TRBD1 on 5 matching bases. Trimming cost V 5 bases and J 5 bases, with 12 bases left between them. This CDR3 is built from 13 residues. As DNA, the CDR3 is TGTGCCAGCAGTCCGCCGAGGGGATATGGCTACACCTTC. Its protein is CASSPPRGYGYTF.

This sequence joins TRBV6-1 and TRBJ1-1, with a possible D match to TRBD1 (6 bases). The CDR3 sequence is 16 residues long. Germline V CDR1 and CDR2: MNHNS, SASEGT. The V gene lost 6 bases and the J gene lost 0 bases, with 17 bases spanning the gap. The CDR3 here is CASRVVKTGLNTEAFF. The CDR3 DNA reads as TGTGCCAGCAGGGTCGTAAAAACAGGGTTGAACACTGAAGCTTTCTTT.

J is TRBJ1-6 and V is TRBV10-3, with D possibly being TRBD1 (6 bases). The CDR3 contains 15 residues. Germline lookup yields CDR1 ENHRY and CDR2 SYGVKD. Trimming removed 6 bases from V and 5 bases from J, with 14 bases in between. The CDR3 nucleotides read TGTGCCATCAGCCGACAGGTCGGGCATAATTCACCCCTCCACTTT. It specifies CAISRQVGHNSPLHF.

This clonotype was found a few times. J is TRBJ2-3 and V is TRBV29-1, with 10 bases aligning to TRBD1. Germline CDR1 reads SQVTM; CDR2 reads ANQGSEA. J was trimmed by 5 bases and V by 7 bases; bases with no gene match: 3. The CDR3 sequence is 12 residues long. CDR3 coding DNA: TGCAGCGGGGACAGGGGAGAAGATACGCAGTATTTT. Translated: CSGDRGEDTQYF.

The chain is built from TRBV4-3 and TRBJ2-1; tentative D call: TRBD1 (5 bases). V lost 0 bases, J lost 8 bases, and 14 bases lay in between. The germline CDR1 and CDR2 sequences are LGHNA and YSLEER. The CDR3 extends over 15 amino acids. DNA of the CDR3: TGCGCCAGCAGCCAAGATCAGGGTAGGTGGGATGAGCAGTTCTTC. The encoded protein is CASSQDQGRWDEQFF.

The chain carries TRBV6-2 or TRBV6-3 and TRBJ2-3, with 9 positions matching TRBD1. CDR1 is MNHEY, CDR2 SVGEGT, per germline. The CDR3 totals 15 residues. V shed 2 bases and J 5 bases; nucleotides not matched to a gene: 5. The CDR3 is CASSYGTGTRDTQYF. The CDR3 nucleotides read TGTGCCAGCAGTTACGGGACAGGGACCCGAGATACGCAGTATTTT.

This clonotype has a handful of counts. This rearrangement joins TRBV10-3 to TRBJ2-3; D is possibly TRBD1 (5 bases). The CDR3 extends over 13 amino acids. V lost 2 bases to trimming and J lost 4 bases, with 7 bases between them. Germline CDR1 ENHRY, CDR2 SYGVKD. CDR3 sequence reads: CAISETGADTQYF. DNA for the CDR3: TGTGCCATCAGTGAGACAGGCGCAGATACGCAGTATTTT.

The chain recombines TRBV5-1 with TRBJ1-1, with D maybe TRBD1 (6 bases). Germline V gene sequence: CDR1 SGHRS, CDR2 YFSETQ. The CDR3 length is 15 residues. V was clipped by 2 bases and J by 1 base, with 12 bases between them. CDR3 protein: CASSFRGLRNTEAFF. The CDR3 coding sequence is TGCGCCAGCAGCTTCAGGGGATTAAGGAACACTGAAGCTTTCTTT.

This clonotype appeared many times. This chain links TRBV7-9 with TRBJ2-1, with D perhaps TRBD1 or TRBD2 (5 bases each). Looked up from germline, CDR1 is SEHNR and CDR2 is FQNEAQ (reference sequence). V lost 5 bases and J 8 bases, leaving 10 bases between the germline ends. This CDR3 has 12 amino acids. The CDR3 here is CASSPLGDEQFF. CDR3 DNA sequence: TGTGCCAGCAGCCCCCTGGGGGATGAGCAGTTCTTC.

CDR3 DNA: TGTGCCAGCAGCCACCCGGGACTAGCGACAACAGATACGCAGTATTTT. Translated: CASSHPGLATTDTQYF. The V gene is TRBV4-2, the J gene TRBJ2-3; TRBD2 matches 10 bases. CDR3 length equals 16 residues. CDR1 and CDR2 from the germline V gene are LGHNA and YNFKEQ. V lost 3 bases to trimming and J lost 3 bases; unmatched junction nucleotides: 6.

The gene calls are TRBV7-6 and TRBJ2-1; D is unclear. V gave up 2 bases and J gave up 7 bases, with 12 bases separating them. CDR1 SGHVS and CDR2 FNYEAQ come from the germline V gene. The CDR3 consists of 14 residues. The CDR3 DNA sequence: TGTGCCAGCAGCTTAAGTGATAGAATAAATGAGCAGTTCTTC. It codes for CASSLSDRINEQFF.

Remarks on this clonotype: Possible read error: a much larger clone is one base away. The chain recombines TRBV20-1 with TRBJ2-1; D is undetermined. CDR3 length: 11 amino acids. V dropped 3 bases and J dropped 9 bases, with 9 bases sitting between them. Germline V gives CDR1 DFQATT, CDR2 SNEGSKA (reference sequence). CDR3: CSASKWVEQFF. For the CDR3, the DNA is TGCAGTGCTAGCAAATGGGTTGAGCAGTTCTTC.

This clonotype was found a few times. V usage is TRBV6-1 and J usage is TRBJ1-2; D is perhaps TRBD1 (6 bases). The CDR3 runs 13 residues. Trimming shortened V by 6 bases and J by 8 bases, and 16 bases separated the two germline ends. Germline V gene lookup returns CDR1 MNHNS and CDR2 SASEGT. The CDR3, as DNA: TGTGCCAGCAGACGCGACAGGACGGGGGGCTACACCTTC. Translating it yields CASRRDRTGGYTF.

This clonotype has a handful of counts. The CDR3 here is CASSNTGTSGGRTDTQYF. The DNA of the CDR3 is TGTGCCAGCAGCAATACCGGGACTAGCGGGGGGCGCACAGATACGCAGTATTTT. This chain connects TRBV11-1 to TRBJ2-3; 15 bases map to TRBD2. The CDR3 totals 18 residues. Germline V gene sequence: CDR1 SGHAT, CDR2 FQDESV (reference sequence). The V segment lost 5 bases and the J segment 1 base; nucleotides outside the gene matches: 7. The full variable domain, rest sourced from reference TRBV11-1 and TRBJ2-3, is EAEVAQSPRYKITEKSQAVAFWCDPISGHATLYWYRQILGQGPELLVQFQDESVVDDSQLPKDRFSAERLKGVDSTLKIQPAELGDSAMYLCASSNTGTSGGRTDTQYFGPGTRLTVL.

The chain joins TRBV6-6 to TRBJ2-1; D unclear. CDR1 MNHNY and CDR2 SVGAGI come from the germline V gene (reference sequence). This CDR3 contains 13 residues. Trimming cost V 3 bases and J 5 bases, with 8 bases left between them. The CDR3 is CASSYVRHNEQFF. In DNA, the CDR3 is TGTGCCAGCAGTTATGTCCGCCACAATGAGCAGTTCTTC.

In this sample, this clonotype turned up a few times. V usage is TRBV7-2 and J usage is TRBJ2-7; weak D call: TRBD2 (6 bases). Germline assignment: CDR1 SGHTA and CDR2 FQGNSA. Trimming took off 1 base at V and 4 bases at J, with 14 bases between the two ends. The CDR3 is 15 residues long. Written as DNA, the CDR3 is TGTGCCAGCAGCTTAGATGGCGGGACGATTTACGAGCAGTACTTC. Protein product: CASSLDGGTIYEQYF.

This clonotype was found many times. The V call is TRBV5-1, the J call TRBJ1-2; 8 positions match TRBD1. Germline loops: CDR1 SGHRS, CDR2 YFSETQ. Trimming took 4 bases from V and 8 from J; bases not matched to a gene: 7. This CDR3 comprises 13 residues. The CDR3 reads CASSPDRVGGYTF. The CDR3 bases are TGCGCCAGCAGCCCGGACAGGGTGGGCGGCTACACCTTC.

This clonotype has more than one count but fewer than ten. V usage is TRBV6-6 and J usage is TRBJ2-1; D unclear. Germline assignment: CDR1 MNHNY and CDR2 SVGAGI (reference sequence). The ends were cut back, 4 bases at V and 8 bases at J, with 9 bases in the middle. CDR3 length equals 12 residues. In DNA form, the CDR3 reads TGTGCCAGCAGTTCAGGTGGCCATGAGCAGTTCTTC. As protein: CASSSGGHEQFF.

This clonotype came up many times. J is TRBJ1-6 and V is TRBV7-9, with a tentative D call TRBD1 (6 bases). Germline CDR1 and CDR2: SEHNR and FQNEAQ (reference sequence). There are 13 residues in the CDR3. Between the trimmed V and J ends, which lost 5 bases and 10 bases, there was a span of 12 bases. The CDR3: CASSDQGISPLHF. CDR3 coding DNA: TGTGCCAGCAGCGATCAGGGGATCTCACCCCTCCACTTT.